This T cell receptor (beta chain) derives from a study of identifying expanded T cells in peripheral blood. Study observations and caveats: Technical replicates showed around 1.2 changed clones; two weeks about 16.4; four weeks 19. Variance in clone template counts between approximately 2-week samples significantly increased with total template count across all healthy donors.

TCRdb's copy holds only in-frame clones and misses some; the assay was immunoSEQ multiplex PCR. The sample consists of more than 70,000 clones, around 88% of them appearing once. This clone was seen a single time. Its specificity is unknown. The receptor was derived from a person between 18 and 75 years old in good health. The sample taken for sequencing was blood.

CDR3 sequence: CASSGTDSGANVLTF. CDR3 DNA sequence: TGTGCCAGCAGTGGTACGGACTCTGGGGCCAACGTCCTGACTTTC. This sequence joins TRBV2 and TRBJ2-6; the D is unclear. This CDR3 spans 15 amino acids. Per germline, CDR1 SNHLY and CDR2 FYNNEI. Trimming stripped 4 bases from V and 0 bases from J, with 7 bases between.